The 20 T cell receptor beta chains given below trace back to one sample, sequenced in a study of neurological immune-mediated disorders. One entry per CDR3 protein results from TCRdb running MiXCR on the 5' RACE reads. The data show some 30,000 distinct CDR3 sequences, approximately 13% seen once. Time point reported: longitudinal time-point 2. Sequencing was carried out using PBMCs. The receptors stem from a woman aged 40 to 50 in good health.

This clonotype was observed many times. This chain's CDR3 is CASSVQGQPFSGANVLTF. The DNA for the CDR3 is TGTGCCAGCAGCGTCCAGGGTCAACCCTTCTCTGGGGCCAACGTCCTGACTTTC. The chain recombines TRBV5-6 with TRBJ2-6; D might be TRBD1 (5 bases). Per germline, CDR1 SGHDT and CDR2 YYEEEE. V was clipped by 4 bases and J by 0 bases, with 17 bases between them. CDR3 length: 18 amino acids.

This clonotype was recorded many times. The junction departs from the called germline gene at one end, perhaps through a read error. In DNA, the CDR3 is TGTGCCAACAGCCAAGCCGCTACTAGCCTCAGATTCGATGAGCAGTACTTC. It encodes CANSQAATSLRFDEQYF. J is TRBJ2-7 and V is TRBV4-2; maybe TRBD2 (6 bases). The CDR3 sequence is 17 residues long. CDR1 is LGHNA, CDR2 YNFKEQ, per germline.

This clonotype showed up many times. The J gene is TRBJ2-5, the V gene TRBV20-1; TRBD2 might be the D (6 bases). The V and J ends lost 0 bases and 2 bases respectively, with 10 bases between them. Germline CDR1 reads DFQATT; CDR2 reads SNEGSKA (reference sequence). The CDR3 sequence is 14 residues long. The CDR3 DNA reads as TGCAGTGCTAGAGAGGCACTAGCTCAAGAGACCCAGTACTTC. Amino acid sequence: CSAREALAQETQYF.

The chain couples TRBV20-1 to TRBJ2-7, with TRBD1 matching over 8 bases. CDR3 length equals 12 residues. The J segment lost 3 bases and the V segment lost 3 bases, leaving 1 base of the junction unmatched. Looked up from germline, CDR1 is DFQATT and CDR2 is SNEGSKA (reference sequence). The CDR3 DNA is TGCAGTGCTAGGGACAGGGACTACGAGCAGTACTTC. The encoded protein is CSARDRDYEQYF.

This clonotype was counted many times. This rearrangement joins TRBV7-2 to TRBJ1-1, with 7 nucleotides matching TRBD1. CDR3 length equals 14 residues. Germline CDR1 SGHTA, CDR2 FQGNSA. With V trimmed by 7 bases and J by 2 bases, 7 bases remained unmatched. CDR3 DNA sequence: TGTGCCAGCAAGCCGACAGGGATCAACACTGAAGCTTTCTTT. Translation gives CASKPTGINTEAFF.

This clonotype was counted at least ten times. This rearrangement joins TRBV29-1 to TRBJ2-3, with 7 nucleotides matching TRBD1. V lost 0 bases, J lost 5 bases, and 11 bases stayed unmatched. This CDR3 contains 16 residues. CDR1 and CDR2 (germline): SQVTM, ANQGSEA. CDR3: CSVEDLETGYLDTQYF. DNA of the CDR3: TGCAGCGTTGAAGATCTTGAGACAGGGTATCTAGATACGCAGTATTTT.

In its sample, this clonotype was seen a few times. The chain has TRBV7-9 and TRBJ1-3; D not certain. The V and J ends lost 4 bases and 4 bases respectively, with 11 bases between them. The germline CDR1 and CDR2 sequences are SEHNR and FQNEAQ (reference sequence). CDR3 length equals 14 residues. The CDR3 DNA reads as TGTGCCAGCAGCTCTAGACGGGGAGGAAACACCATATATTTT. Translated: CASSSRRGGNTIYF.

There are many counts of this clonotype. The chain joins TRBV5-1 to TRBJ2-3; no clear D gene. The CDR3 length is 14 residues. Germline CDR1 reads SGHRS; CDR2 reads YFSETQ. V was cut by 0 bases and J by 7 bases, with 12 bases left in between. The CDR3 protein is CASSLGTDPYTQYF. The CDR3, as DNA: TGCGCCAGCAGCTTGGGCACAGATCCTTATACGCAGTATTTT.

V is TRBV5-5 and J is TRBJ2-1; D perhaps matches TRBD2 (6 bases). The CDR3 runs 14 residues. The germline gives CDR1 SGHKS, CDR2 YYEKEE (reference sequence). V was pared by 0 bases and J by 6 bases, with 10 bases between. DNA for the CDR3: TGTGCCAGCAGCTTGGCCGCGGGGATCAATGAGCAGTTCTTC. It translates to CASSLAAGINEQFF.

At least ten counts were recorded for this clonotype. The V call is TRBV5-1, the J call TRBJ2-3, with TRBD2 matching over 8 bases. The germline V gene has CDR1 SGHRS and CDR2 YFSETQ. Trimming cost V 1 base and J 4 bases; bases outside gene matches: 5. The CDR3 is 15 amino acids. The CDR3 DNA sequence: TGCGCCAGCAGCTTGAGCGCGGGGGGCCCAGATACGCAGTATTTT. Translating it yields CASSLSAGGPDTQYF.

In its sample, this clonotype was seen many times. The rearrangement uses TRBV5-1 and TRBJ1-1; D is possibly TRBD1 (5 bases). The CDR3 runs 12 residues. Germline-derived CDR1 and CDR2 are SGHRS and YFSETQ. The ends were cut back, 6 bases at V and 7 bases at J, with 13 bases in the middle. The CDR3 nucleotides are TGCGCCAGCACCGACAGCAACTTTGAAGCTTTCTTT. Protein product: CASTDSNFEAFF.

This clonotype appeared many times. This chain uses TRBV3-1 with TRBJ2-4; 8 nucleotides line up with TRBD2. Trimming removed 5 bases from V and 5 bases from J; junction bases left unmatched: 8. The CDR3 runs to 15 residues. Per the germline V gene, CDR1 is LGHDT and CDR2 is YNNKEL (reference sequence). DNA for the CDR3: TGTGCCAGCAGCGCGGGCCCGGGAGGGCAAAACATTCAGTACTTC. Translating it yields CASSAGPGGQNIQYF.

This clonotype was counted many times. This sequence joins TRBV9 and TRBJ2-6; no reliable D call. Germline loops: CDR1 SGDLS, CDR2 YYNGEE. V shed 3 bases and J shed 0 bases, with 16 bases lying between them. The CDR3 loop spans 18 amino acids. The CDR3 coding sequence is TGTGCCAGCAGCGCAACCATTGGGGTACGCTCTGGGGCCAACGTCCTGACTTTC. This gives the protein CASSATIGVRSGANVLTF. Together with reference TRBV9 and TRBJ2-6, the CDR3 gives the full variable domain: DSGVTQTPKHLITATGQRVTLRCSPRSGDLSVYWYQQSLDQGLQFLIQYYNGEERAKGNILERFSAQQFPDLHSELNLSSLELGDSALYFCASSATIGVRSGANVLTFGAGSRLTVL.

The table lists this clonotype with many counts. V is TRBV20-1 and J is TRBJ1-5; perhaps TRBD1 as D (6 bases). The CDR3 totals 16 residues. Trimming took 0 bases from V and 0 from J, leaving 12 bases between them. Germline loops: CDR1 DFQATT, CDR2 SNEGSKA (reference sequence). The DNA of the CDR3 is TGCAGTGCTAGAGAGGCGAGGGGGTATAGCAATCAGCCCCAGCATTTT. It encodes CSAREARGYSNQPQHF.

This clonotype has at least ten counts. The rearrangement joins TRBV20-1 to TRBJ2-3, with 10 bases lining up with TRBD2. Per germline, CDR1 DFQATT and CDR2 SNEGSKA (reference sequence). This CDR3 has 13 amino acids. Unmatched junction bases numbered 5, after V lost 6 bases and J lost 5 bases. CDR3 loop: CSASWTSGDTQYF. The DNA of the CDR3 is TGCAGTGCCTCTTGGACTAGCGGAGATACGCAGTATTTT.

This clonotype was detected ten times or more. The V and J genes are TRBV3-2 and TRBJ2-7; the table's D call of TRBD1 was not tested on the DNA. TRBV3-2 is a known pseudogene. This CDR3 has 12 amino acids. The CDR3 is CASSQEGRNKYF. CDR3 DNA: TGTGCCAGCAGCCAGGAGGGGCGGAACAAGTACTTC.

This clonotype was picked up many times. J is TRBJ2-5 and V is TRBV4-1; possibly TRBD1 for D (6 bases). The CDR3 totals 14 residues. Germline CDR1 MGHRA, CDR2 YSYEKL. V was pared by 1 base and J by 3 bases, with 9 bases between. DNA of the CDR3: TGCGCCAGCAGCCAAGTGGCAGGGGAAGAGACCCAGTACTTC. This codes for CASSQVAGEETQYF.

This clonotype was recorded at least ten times. V is TRBV9 and J is TRBJ1-2; D gene unclear. CDR1 SGDLS and CDR2 YYNGEE come from the germline V gene. The V gene lost 4 bases and the J gene lost 4 bases, with 14 bases spanning the gap. The CDR3 has 14 amino acids. CDR3 amino acids: CASSRRQSTYGYTF. In DNA form, the CDR3 reads TGTGCCAGCAGCAGGCGCCAGTCTACCTATGGCTACACCTTC.

This clonotype has at least ten counts. The V and J genes are TRBV12-3 or TRBV12-4 and TRBJ2-3; D uncertain. The CDR3 has 16 residues. The ends were cut back, 3 bases at V and 4 bases at J, with 17 bases in the middle. The CDR3 sequence: CASSFGRTFLADTQYF. CDR3 nucleotide sequence: TGTGCCAGCAGTTTCGGGCGGACCTTCCTGGCAGATACGCAGTATTTT.

Ten or more counts support this clonotype. This chain joins TRBV2 and TRBJ2-2, with D unclear. Germline V lookup: CDR1 SNHLY, CDR2 FYNNEI. The CDR3 totals 15 residues. V gave up 2 bases and J gave up 3 bases, with 10 bases separating them. The CDR3 loop reads CASSERARDTGELFF. CDR3 DNA sequence: TGTGCCAGCAGTGAAAGGGCCAGAGACACCGGGGAGCTGTTTTTT.